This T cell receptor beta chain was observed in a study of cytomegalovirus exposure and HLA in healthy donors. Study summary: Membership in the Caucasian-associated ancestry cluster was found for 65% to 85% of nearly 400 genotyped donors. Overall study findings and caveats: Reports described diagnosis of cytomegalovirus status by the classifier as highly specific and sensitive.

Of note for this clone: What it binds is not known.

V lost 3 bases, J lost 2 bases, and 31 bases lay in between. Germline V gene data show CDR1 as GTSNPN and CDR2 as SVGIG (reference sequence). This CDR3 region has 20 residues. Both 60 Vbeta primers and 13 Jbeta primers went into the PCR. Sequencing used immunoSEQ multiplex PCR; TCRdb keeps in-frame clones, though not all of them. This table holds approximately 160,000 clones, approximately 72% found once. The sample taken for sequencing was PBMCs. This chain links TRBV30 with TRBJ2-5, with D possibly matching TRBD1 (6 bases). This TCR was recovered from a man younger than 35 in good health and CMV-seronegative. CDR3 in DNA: TGTGCCTGGAGCGTACCCGTCCCCAGGGGCCCTACTTGGGGGCAAGAGACCCAGTACTTC. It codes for CAWSVPVPRGPTWGQETQYF.